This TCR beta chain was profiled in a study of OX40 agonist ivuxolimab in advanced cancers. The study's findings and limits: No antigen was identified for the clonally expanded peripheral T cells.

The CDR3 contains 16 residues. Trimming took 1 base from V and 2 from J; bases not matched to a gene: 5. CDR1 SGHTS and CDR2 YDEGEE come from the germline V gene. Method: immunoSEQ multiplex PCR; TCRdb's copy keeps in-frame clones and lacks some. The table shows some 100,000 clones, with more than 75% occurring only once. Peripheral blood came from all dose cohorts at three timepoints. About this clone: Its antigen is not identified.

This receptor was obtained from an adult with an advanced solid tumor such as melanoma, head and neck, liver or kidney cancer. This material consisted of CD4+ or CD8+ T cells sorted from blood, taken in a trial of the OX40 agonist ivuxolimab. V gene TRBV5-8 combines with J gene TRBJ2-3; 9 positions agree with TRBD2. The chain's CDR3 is CASSLILAGNTDTQYF. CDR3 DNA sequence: TGTGCCAGCAGCTTGATCCTAGCGGGGAACACAGATACGCAGTATTTT.